This T cell receptor (beta chain) was retrieved from a study of blood T cell repertoires in COVID-19. Deletions cut 4 bases from V and 9 bases from J, with 10 bases between. The CDR3 runs 13 residues. Per germline, CDR1 SEHNR and CDR2 FQNEAQ (reference sequence). Repertoires were generated with immunoSEQ multiplex PCR, while TCRdb's copy carries only in-frame clones and drops some. The sample holds some 200,000 clones, 86% seen once. V gene TRBV7-9 combines with J gene TRBJ1-6; D remains ambiguous. The TCR originated in a woman aged 50 to 60 in a cohort exposed to, infected with or recovered from COVID-19 (not recorded which). What was sequenced was PBMCs or T cells enriched from blood (not recorded which). CDR3 sequence (DNA): TGTGCCAGCAGCTACGGGTTAAGTTCACCCCTCCACTTT. Its translation: CASSYGLSSPLHF.